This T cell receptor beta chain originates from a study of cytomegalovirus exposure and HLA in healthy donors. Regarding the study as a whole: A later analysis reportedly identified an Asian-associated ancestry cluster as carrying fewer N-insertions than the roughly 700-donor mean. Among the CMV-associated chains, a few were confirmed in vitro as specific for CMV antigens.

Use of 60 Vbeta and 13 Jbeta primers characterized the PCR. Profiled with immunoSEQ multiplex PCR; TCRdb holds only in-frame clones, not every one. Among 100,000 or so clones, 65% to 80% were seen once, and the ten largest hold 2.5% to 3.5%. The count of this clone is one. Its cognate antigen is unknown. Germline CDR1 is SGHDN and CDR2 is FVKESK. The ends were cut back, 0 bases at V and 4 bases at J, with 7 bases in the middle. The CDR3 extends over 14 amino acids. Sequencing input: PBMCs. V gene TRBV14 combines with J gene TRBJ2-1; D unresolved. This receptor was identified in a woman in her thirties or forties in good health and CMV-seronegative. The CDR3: CASSQEVDYNEQFF. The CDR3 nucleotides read TGTGCCAGCAGCCAAGAGGTAGATTACAATGAGCAGTTCTTC.